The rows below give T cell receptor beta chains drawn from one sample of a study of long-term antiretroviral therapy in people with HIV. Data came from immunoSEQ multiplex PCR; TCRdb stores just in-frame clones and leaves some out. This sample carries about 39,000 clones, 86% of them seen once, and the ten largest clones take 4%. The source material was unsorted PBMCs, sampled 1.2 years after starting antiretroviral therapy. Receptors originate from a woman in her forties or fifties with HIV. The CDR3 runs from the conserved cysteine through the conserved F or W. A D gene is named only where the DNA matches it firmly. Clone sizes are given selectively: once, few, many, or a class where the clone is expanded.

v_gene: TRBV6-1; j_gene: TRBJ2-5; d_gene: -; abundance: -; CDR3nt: TGTGCCAGCAGTGACGGTTCGGGTCGGGAGACCCAGTACTTC; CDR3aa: CASSDGSGRETQYF
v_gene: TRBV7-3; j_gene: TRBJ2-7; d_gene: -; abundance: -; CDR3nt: TGTGCCAGCAGCTTGTATCCCCGAAACGAGCAGTACTTC; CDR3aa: CASSLYPRNEQYF
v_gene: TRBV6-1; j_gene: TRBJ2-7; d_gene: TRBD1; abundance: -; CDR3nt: TGTGCCAGCAGCCTCCGGGACAGGGGGCTTCACGAGCAGTACTTC; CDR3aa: CASSLRDRGLHEQYF
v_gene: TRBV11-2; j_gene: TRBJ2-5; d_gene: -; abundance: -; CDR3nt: TGTGCCAGCAGCTTTCCACTTGTAAAGACCCAGTACTTC; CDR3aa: CASSFPLVKTQYF
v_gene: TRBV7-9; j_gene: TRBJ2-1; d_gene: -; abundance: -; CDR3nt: TGTGCCAGCGCCCCCACCCCGGGGGATGGGAGCAATGAGCAGTTCTTC; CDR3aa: CASAPTPGDGSNEQFF
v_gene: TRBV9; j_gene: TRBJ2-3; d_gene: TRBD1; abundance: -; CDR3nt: TGTGCCAGCAGCCCAGGACAGGGGGCAGATACGCAGTATTTT; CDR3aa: CASSPGQGADTQYF
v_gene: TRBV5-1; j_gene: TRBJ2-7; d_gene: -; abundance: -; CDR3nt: TGCGCCAGCAGCTTGGCGGACCCCTACGAGCAGTACTTC; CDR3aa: CASSLADPYEQYF
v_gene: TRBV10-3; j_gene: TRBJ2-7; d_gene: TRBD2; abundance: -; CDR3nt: TGTGCCATCAGTGGGGAACGGGGGGGCCGGTTC; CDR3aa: CAISGERGGRF
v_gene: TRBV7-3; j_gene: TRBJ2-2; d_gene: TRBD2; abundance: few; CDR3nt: TGTGCCAGCAGCTTGCTAGCGGGGGAGACCGGGGAGCTGTTTTTT; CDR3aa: CASSLLAGETGELFF
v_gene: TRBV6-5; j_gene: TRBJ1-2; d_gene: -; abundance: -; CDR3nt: TGTGCCAGCAGACCCCGGGGCTCGGAGGGCTATGGCTACACCTTC; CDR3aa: CASRPRGSEGYGYTF
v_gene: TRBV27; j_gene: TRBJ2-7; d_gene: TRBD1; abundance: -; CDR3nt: TGTGCCAGCAGTACCTCCGGGACAGGGGGTTCCTACGAGCAGTACTTC; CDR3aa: CASSTSGTGGSYEQYF
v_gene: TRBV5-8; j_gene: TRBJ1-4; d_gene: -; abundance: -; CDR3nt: TGTGCCAGCAGCTTTCTTGCAACTAATGAAAAACTGTTTTTT; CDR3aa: CASSFLATNEKLFF
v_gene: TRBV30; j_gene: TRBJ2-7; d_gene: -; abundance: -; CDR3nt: TGTGCCTGGAGTGCAGACTTGTCCGCGCTGCAGTACTTC; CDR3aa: CAWSADLSALQYF
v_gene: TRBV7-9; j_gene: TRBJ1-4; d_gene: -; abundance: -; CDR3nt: TGTGCCAGCAGCTTAGCAGGGACTAATGAAAAACTGTTTTTT; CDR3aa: CASSLAGTNEKLFF
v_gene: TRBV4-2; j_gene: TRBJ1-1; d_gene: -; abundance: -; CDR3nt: TGTGCCAGCAGCCCCCTAGGGGGGGGAGTCACTGAAGCTTTCTTT; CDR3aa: CASSPLGGGVTEAFF
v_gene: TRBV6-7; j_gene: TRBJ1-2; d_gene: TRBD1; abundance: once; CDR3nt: TGTGCCAGCATACTCAGGACAGGCTATGGCTACACCTTC; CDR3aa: CASILRTGYGYTF
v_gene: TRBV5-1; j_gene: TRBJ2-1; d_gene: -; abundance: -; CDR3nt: TGCGCCAGCAGCTTGACGGCAGATTCCTACAATGAGCAGTTCTTC; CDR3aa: CASSLTADSYNEQFF
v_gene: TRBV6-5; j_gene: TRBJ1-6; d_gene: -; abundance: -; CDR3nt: TGTGCCAGCAGCTGGGCGGGGGTCAATTCACCCCTCCACTTT; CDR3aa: CASSWAGVNSPLHF
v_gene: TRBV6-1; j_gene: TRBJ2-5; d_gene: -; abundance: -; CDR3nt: TGTGCCAGCAGGAACCAAGAGACCCAGTACTTC; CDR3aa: CASRNQETQYF
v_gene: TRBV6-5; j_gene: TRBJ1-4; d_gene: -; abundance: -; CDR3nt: TGTGCCAGCAGTTCCCAGAGATCAACTAATGAAAAACTGTTTTTT; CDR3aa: CASSSQRSTNEKLFF
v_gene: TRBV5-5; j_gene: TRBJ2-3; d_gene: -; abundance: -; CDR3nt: TGTGCCAGCAGCTTGCTACGCGGAGATACGCAGTATTTT; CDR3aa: CASSLLRGDTQYF
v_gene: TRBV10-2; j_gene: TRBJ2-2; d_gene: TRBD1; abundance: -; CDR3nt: TGCGCCAGCAGCTTTCAGGGGGTGGTGCCCGGGGAGCTGTTTTTT; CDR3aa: CASSFQGVVPGELFF
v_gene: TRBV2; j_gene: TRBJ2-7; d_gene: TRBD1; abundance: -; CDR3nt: TGTGCCAGCATAGGTTCACGGACAGGGATCTACGAGCAGTACTTC; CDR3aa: CASIGSRTGIYEQYF
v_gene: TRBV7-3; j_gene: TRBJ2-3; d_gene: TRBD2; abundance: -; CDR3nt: TGTGCCAGCAGCTTATCTAGCGGGGGGGCTTTTACGCAGTATTTT; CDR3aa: CASSLSSGGAFTQYF
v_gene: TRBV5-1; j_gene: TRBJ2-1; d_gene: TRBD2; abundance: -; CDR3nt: TGCGCCAGCAGCCGAACTAGCGGGGGGTACAATGAGCAGTTCTTC; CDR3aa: CASSRTSGGYNEQFF
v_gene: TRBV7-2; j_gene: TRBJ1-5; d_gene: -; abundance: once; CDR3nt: TGTGCCAGCAGCTTGGCGGCGCCGGGGGGCAATCAGCCCCAGCATTTT; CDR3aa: CASSLAAPGGNQPQHF
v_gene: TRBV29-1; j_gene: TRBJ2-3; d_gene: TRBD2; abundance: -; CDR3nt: TGCAGCGTTGCGGCTAGCGGGGGGGCAGATACGCAGTATTTT; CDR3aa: CSVAASGGADTQYF
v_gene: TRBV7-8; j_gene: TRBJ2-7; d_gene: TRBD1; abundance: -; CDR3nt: TGTGCCAGCAGCTTTACACAGGGGGCCTACGAGCAGTACTTC; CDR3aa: CASSFTQGAYEQYF
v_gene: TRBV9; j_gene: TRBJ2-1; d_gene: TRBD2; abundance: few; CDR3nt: TGTGCCAGCAGCTACATTAGCGGGGGGGCTTTAAATGAGCAGTTCTTC; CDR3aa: CASSYISGGALNEQFF
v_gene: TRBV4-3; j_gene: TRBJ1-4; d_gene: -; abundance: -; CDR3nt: TGCGCCAGCAGCCAAGAATATACTTTGGCAGGGTATGAAAAACTGTTTTTT; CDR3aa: CASSQEYTLAGYEKLFF
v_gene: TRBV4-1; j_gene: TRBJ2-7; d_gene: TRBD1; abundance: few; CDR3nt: TGCGCCAGCAGCCTCGAATACAGGGGCCCCTACGAGCAGTACTTC; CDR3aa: CASSLEYRGPYEQYF
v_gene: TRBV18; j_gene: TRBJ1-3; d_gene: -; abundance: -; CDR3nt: TGTGCCAGCTCACCGGAGATTTCCTCTGGAAACACCATATATTTT; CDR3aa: CASSPEISSGNTIYF
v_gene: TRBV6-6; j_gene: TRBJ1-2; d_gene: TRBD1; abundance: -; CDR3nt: TGTGCCAGCAGTCTGACAGGGCCCTATGGCTACACCTTC; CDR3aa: CASSLTGPYGYTF
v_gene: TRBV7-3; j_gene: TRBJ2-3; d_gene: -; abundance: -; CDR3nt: TGTGCCAGCAGCATAAGAAAGGGAGATACGCAGTATTTT; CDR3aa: CASSIRKGDTQYF
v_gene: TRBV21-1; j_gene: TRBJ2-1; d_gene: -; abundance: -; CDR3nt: TGTGCCAGCAGCAAAGCGGCGGTAAGCTCCTACAATGAGCAGTTCTTC; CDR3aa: CASSKAAVSSYNEQFF
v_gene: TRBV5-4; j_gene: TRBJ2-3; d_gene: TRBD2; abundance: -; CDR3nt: TGTGCCAGCAGCAGTCAGCGGGGGGGCCCCACAGATACGCAGTATTTT; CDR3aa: CASSSQRGGPTDTQYF
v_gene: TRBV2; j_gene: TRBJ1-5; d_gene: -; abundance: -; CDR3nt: TGTGCCAGCAGTCGGACAGACAATCAGCCCCAGCATTTT; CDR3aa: CASSRTDNQPQHF
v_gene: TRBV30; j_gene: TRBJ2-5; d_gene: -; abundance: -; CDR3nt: TGTGCCTGGAGTTCGCTCGAACCCCAAGAGACCCAGTACTTC; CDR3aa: CAWSSLEPQETQYF